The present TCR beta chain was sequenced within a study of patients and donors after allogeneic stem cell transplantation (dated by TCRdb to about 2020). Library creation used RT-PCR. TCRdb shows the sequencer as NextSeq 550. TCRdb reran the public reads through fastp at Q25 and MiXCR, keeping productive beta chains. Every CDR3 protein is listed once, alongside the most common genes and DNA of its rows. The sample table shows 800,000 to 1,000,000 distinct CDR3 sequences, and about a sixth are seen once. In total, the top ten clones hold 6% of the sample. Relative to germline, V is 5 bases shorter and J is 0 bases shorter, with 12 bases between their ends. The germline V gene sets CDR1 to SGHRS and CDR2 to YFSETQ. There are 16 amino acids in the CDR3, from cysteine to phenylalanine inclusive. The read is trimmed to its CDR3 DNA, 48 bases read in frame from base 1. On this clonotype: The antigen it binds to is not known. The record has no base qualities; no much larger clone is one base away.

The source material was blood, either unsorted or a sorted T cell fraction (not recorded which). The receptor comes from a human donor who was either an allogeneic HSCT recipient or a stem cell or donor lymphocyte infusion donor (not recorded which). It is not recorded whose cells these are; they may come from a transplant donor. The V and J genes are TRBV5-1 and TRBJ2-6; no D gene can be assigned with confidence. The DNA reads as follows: TGCGCCAGCAGAAGCGCCTCGGGCTCTGGGGCCAACGTCCTGACTTTC. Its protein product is CASRSASGSGANVLTF.